The sequence of this TCR beta chain was determined in a study of T-cell memory formation after mild COVID-19. At the level of the study: Clustering of TCRs was largely donor specific.

A note on this clonotype: Antigen specificity is unknown.

Trimming cost V 4 bases and J 5 bases, with 20 bases left between them. This CDR3 contains 16 residues. Germline V gives CDR1 MGHRA, CDR2 YSYEKL. Findings and limits, study-wide: Contracting clones from day 15 to 85 had balanced CD4/CD8; later expanders favoured CD4+. Mostly located in CM and EM were contracting CD4+ clones, with contracting CD8+ clones located in EMRA.

Researchers used 5'RACE with constant-segment primers to make TCR alpha and TCR beta cDNA libraries that carry sample barcodes and UMIs. TCRdb ran MiXCR on the 5' RACE reads and lists one entry per CDR3 protein. The table includes 380,000 or so distinct CDR3 sequences, approximately 15% detected once. Material: PBMCs or a T cell subset sorted from them (not recorded which). The chain joins TRBV4-1 to TRBJ1-2; D remains ambiguous. This receptor was taken from a man younger than 35 who had mild COVID-19 (a few samples of this study predate the infection). Cell type and time point are not known. The CDR3 bases are TGCGCCAGCAGCCTTGAACCCGACCAGGCGAATTATGGCTACACCTTC. Its protein product is CASSLEPDQANYGYTF.